This TCR beta chain was observed in a study of glioma-infiltrating T cells after dendritic cell vaccination. Time point here: after dendritic cell vaccination, including at tumor progression/relapse. PBMC sampling occurred before vaccination, two weeks after the third dose, and at progression. TCRdb keeps only in-frame clones here, not all; method: immunoSEQ multiplex PCR. The sample holds 100,000 or so clones, roughly 89% seen once. The CDR3 has 15 residues. V shed 7 bases, J shed 1 base, and the junction held 3 bases outside the gene matches. The germline CDR1 and CDR2 sequences are SGHRS and YFSETQ.

The chain employs TRBV5-1 and TRBJ2-6; 9 nucleotides agree with TRBD1. The sequence came from a human donor with glioblastoma. Sequenced here: blood, sampled after dendritic cell vaccination. CDR3 amino acids: CASRQGGSGANVLTF. CDR3 nucleotides: TGCGCCAGCCGACAGGGGGGTTCTGGGGCCAACGTCCTGACTTTC.